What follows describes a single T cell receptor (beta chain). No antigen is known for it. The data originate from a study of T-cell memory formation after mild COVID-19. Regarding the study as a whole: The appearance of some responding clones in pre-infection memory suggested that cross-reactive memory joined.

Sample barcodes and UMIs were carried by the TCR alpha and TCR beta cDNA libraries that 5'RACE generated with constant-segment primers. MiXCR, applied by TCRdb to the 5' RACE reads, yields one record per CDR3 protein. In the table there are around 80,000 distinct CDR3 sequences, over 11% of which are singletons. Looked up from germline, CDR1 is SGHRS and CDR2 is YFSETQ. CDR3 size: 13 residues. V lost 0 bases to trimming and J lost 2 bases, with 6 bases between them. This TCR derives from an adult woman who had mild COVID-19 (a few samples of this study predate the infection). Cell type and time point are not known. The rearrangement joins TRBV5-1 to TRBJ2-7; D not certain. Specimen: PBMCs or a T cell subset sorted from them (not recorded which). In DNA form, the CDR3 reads TGCGCCAGCAGCTTGGAAACAGCCTACGAGCAGTACTTC. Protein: CASSLETAYEQYF. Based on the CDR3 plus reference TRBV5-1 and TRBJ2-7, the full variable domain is KAGVTQTPRYLIKTRGQQVTLSCSPISGHRSVSWYQQTPGQGLQFLFEYFSETQRNKGNFPGRFSGRQFSNSRSEMNVSTLELGDSALYLCASSLETAYEQYFGPGTRLTVT.